This TCR beta chain is from a study of OX40 agonist ivuxolimab in advanced cancers. Overall study: Intravenous ivuxolimab at 0.01 to 10 mg/kg was given to patients every 2 weeks. Overall study results and limits: Both blood CD4+ and CD8+ T cells showed clonal growth by week 6 at 0.1 to 3.0 mg/kg.

Trimming removed 4 bases from V and 3 bases from J; junction bases left unmatched: 5. Germline-derived CDR1 and CDR2 are SGDLS and YYNGEE. This CDR3 region has 16 residues. Concerning this clone: Its specificity is not known.

The method was immunoSEQ multiplex PCR; TCRdb's version includes in-frame clones alone and lacks a portion of them. The data show 60,000 to 75,000 clones, about 85% seen once. People who had autoimmune disease history or systemic immunosuppression were excluded. This clonotype originated in an adult with an advanced solid tumor such as melanoma, head and neck, liver or kidney cancer. Specimen: CD4+ or CD8+ T cells sorted from blood, collected in a trial of the OX40 agonist ivuxolimab. This chain uses TRBV9 with TRBJ2-1; 12 bases are a match to TRBD2. Here the CDR3 DNA reads TGTGCCAGCAGCTTTCTAGCGGGGGGGAGCTACAATGAGCAGTTCTTC. It translates to CASSFLAGGSYNEQFF.